A selection of T cell receptor beta chains follows, all from one sample in a study of T cells after yellow fever vaccination. TCRdb processed the 5' RACE reads anew with MiXCR; each CDR3 protein has one entry. Among under 300,000 distinct CDR3 sequences listed, roughly 13% were seen once. The sample consisted of CD4+ T cells sorted from PBMCs, taken 45 days after the yellow fever booster vaccination. The receptors were sampled from a man aged 25 to 40 who received the YFV17D yellow fever vaccine. Each CDR3 is given with its conserved first and last residue. The D gene is left open where the match is weak. The size field is filled for only some rows; it gives once, few, many or a size class.

.	.	TRBV20-1	TRBJ1-5	TGCTGTGCTAGACCTGATGGGGGGGCGAATCAGCCCCAGCATTTT	CCARPDGGANQPQHF
few	TRBD1	TRBV9	TRBJ2-3	TGTGCCAGCAGCGCCGGGACAGGGGCTTCCGAAGTGCAGTATTTT	CASSAGTGASEVQYF
few	TRBD2	TRBV6-1	TRBJ2-3	TGTGCCAGCACTAGCGGACATCCCCGAGATACGCAGTATTTT	CASTSGHPRDTQYF
few	TRBD1	TRBV5-1	TRBJ1-5	TGCGCCAGCAGCACAGGGGGTTTCAATCAGCCCCAGCATTTT	CASSTGGFNQPQHF
many	TRBD1	TRBV20-1	TRBJ1-1	TGCAGTGCTACCCGGGACAGGATCTTAATTCCCTTT	CSATRDRILIPF
many	.	TRBV20-1	TRBJ1-1	TGCAGTGCTAGAGATGGGAGGGGTCCGGGGGGAGCGAACACTGAAGCTTTCTTT	CSARDGRGPGGANTEAFF
few	TRBD1	TRBV20-1	TRBJ2-7	TGCAGTGCTACCCCAGGGGGCTTCTCCTACGAGCAGTACTTC	CSATPGGFSYEQYF
.	.	TRBV6-1	TRBJ2-2	TGTGCCAGCAGCCCCCCGGGGGTCGGCGACACCGGGGAGCTGTTTTTT	CASSPPGVGDTGELFF
.	TRBD1	TRBV3-1	TRBJ2-4	TGTGCCAGCAGCCAAGTTGCCGGGACAGGGGGAGGAAACATTCAGTACTTC	CASSQVAGTGGGNIQYF
.	TRBD2	TRBV4-3	TRBJ2-2	TGCGCCAGCAGCCAAAAACCGGCTAGGGCTAGCGGGAACACCGGGGAGCTGTTTTTT	CASSQKPARASGNTGELFF
few	TRBD2	TRBV18	TRBJ2-7	TGTGCCAGCTCACCGGGGAGCGGGGTTCGGGAGCAGTACTTC	CASSPGSGVREQYF
few	TRBD1	TRBV30	TRBJ2-7	TGTGCCTGGAGTGTACAGGGGAACTACGAGCAGTACTTC	CAWSVQGNYEQYF
.	.	TRBV5-1	TRBJ2-7	TGCGCCAGCAGCGTGGTCGGGTCTTCCTACGAGCAGTACTTC	CASSVVGSSYEQYF
.	TRBD2	TRBV12-3/TRBV12-4	TRBJ2-1	TGTGCCAGCGCGGGGCCAGCGGGAACTAACAATGAGCAGTTCTTC	CASAGPAGTNNEQFF
many	.	TRBV28	TRBJ2-5	TGTGCCAGCACCACTGGTCTAGGGCGTCAAGAGACCCAGTACTTC	CASTTGLGRQETQYF
few	.	TRBV6-1	TRBJ1-2	TGTGCCAGCAGTGACAACCCGGTGGTGGGCTATGGCTACACCTTC	CASSDNPVVGYGYTF
few	.	TRBV5-1	TRBJ1-1	TGCGCCAGCACCCTCCGGGAGAACACTGAAGCTTTCTTT	CASTLRENTEAFF
.	TRBD1	TRBV25-1	TRBJ2-7	TGTGCCAGCACCTGGACAGGGAAGGAGCAGTACTTC	CASTWTGKEQYF
.	.	TRBV6-1	TRBJ2-7	TGTGCCAGCAGCCGGGACGTAGCAGCCTACGAGCAGTACTTC	CASSRDVAAYEQYF
.	.	TRBV20-1	TRBJ1-3	TGCAGTGCTAGAGATATTACAGGCCGCTCTGGAAACACCATATATTTT	CSARDITGRSGNTIYF
.	.	TRBV20-1	TRBJ2-2	TGCAGTGCTATGACTATGAACACCGGGGAGCTGTTTTTT	CSAMTMNTGELFF
few	.	TRBV28	TRBJ1-2	TGTGCCAGCAGTTTAACGACAGCTTATGGCTACACCTTC	CASSLTTAYGYTF
few	.	TRBV7-9	TRBJ2-3	TGTGCCAGCAGCTTCTCGACTAGTTCAGACACAGATACGCAGTATTTT	CASSFSTSSDTDTQYF
.	TRBD1	TRBV24-1	TRBJ2-7	TGTGCCACCAGTGATTTGCATATAAAGGGACAGGGGGCTCTCCATCCCTACGAGCAGTACTTC	CATSDLHIKGQGALHPYEQYF
.	.	TRBV5-5	TRBJ2-5	TGTGCCAGCAGCTTGGGGTGGGGGCCACAAGAGACCCAGTACTTC	CASSLGWGPQETQYF
many	TRBD1	TRBV12-3/TRBV12-4	TRBJ1-5	TGTGCCAGCAGTTTCAGGACAGGGGTCAATCAGCCCCAGCATTTT	CASSFRTGVNQPQHF
few	.	TRBV20-1	TRBJ2-4	TGCAGTGCCCGGACTAGGGGGGCCAAAAACATTCAGTACTTC	CSARTRGAKNIQYF
few	TRBD2	TRBV20-1	TRBJ2-1	TGCAGTGCTAGAACCCCGGGACTAGCGAACTTAGGGCAGTTCTTC	CSARTPGLANLGQFF
.	.	TRBV7-2	TRBJ2-3	TGTGCCAGCAGCTTGGGGGGGCTCTATACGCTGTATTTT	CASSLGGLYTLYF
.	.	TRBV12-3/TRBV12-4	TRBJ1-1	TGTGCCAGCAGTTTCGGGGGACGTAAAGAAGCTTTCTTT	CASSFGGRKEAFF
.	.	TRBV20-1	TRBJ2-1	TGCAGTGCTAGAGATCGCTGTCAGGAGCAGTTCTTC	CSARDRCQEQFF
many	TRBD2	TRBV5-1	TRBJ2-7	TGCGCCAGCAGCTTGGAATCCAGCGGGATCAACGAGCAGTACTTC	CASSLESSGINEQYF
few	.	TRBV4-3	TRBJ2-1	TGCGCCAGCAGCCCCCGACCGGACAGCTACAATGAGCAGTTCTTC	CASSPRPDSYNEQFF
many	.	TRBV10-3	TRBJ2-5	TGTGCCGCAGCTAGCGACCAAGAGACCCAGTACTTC	CAAASDQETQYF
.	.	TRBV7-2	TRBJ2-3	TGTGCCGGCAGGGAGTTTAGGAACCGCCCAGATACGCAGTATTTT	CAGREFRNRPDTQYF
.	TRBD1	TRBV5-5	TRBJ2-7	TGTGCCAGCAGACGTGGACAGGCGGAGATCTACGAGCAGTACTTC	CASRRGQAEIYEQYF
.	.	TRBV2	TRBJ1-2	TGTGCCAGCATCCTACAGGGAGTCTATGGCTACACCTTC	CASILQGVYGYTF
.	TRBD2	TRBV6-2/TRBV6-3	TRBJ2-7	TGTGCCAGCAGTTACGACCACCCGTCCACTAGCGGGAGAAATCGGGCCGAGCAGTACTTC	CASSYDHPSTSGRNRAEQYF
.	TRBD2	TRBV7-8	TRBJ2-2	TGTGCCAGCAACACGGCCGGGACTAGCGTGGGGGAGCTGTTTTTT	CASNTAGTSVGELFF
few	TRBD1	TRBV2	TRBJ1-5	TGTGCCAGCAGAACAGGGGGCACAAGCAATCAGCCCCAGCATTTT	CASRTGGTSNQPQHF
.	TRBD2	TRBV24-1	TRBJ2-5	TGTGCCACCAGTGATCCGACTAGCGGGAGGGCCCGAGAGACCCAGTACTTC	CATSDPTSGRARETQYF
.	.	TRBV7-9	TRBJ2-1	TGTGCCAGCACCCTAGGGATGGAGCAGTTCTTC	CASTLGMEQFF
.	.	TRBV5-8	TRBJ1-1	TGTGCCAGCAGCATCCGACTTACCCATCCGGACACTGAAGCTTTCTTT	CASSIRLTHPDTEAFF